This TCR beta chain was observed in a study of blood T cell repertoires in COVID-19. Across the whole study: Some COVID-19 samples were acute and others convalescent; all came from the United States, Italy and Spain. PBMCs, B-cell-depleted T cells, or T cells provided the cDNA or gDNA that made up the material.

The J segment lost 4 bases and the V segment lost 5 bases, leaving 11 bases of the junction unmatched. Germline lookup yields CDR1 LGHNA and CDR2 YSLEER. The CDR3 is made up of 17 amino acids. In the original workflow: Cell counts per sample came from amplifying reference gene primers. Measured with immunoSEQ multiplex PCR; TCRdb has only the in-frame clones, and not every one. V, J and clone size are those of that table, while D and trimming were read from the DNA. The sample contains 60,000 or so clones, about 87% of which appear only once. The sample consisted of peripheral blood. This clonotype originated in a human donor with active COVID-19. The donor label of this sample is uncertain. The chain combines TRBV4-3 with TRBJ2-1, with TRBD2 identical over 10 bases. CDR3 protein: CASSFTFGLAEYNEQFF. As DNA, the CDR3 is TGCGCCAGCAGCTTTACTTTTGGACTAGCGGAATACAATGAGCAGTTCTTC.